One sample yielded the 2 T cell receptor beta chains listed below, sequenced in a study of T-cell memory formation after mild COVID-19. TCRdb itself ran the 5' RACE reads through MiXCR, one entry per CDR3 protein. The table has hundreds of thousands of distinct CDR3 sequences, around a quarter seen once. The sample consisted of PBMCs or a T cell subset sorted from them (not recorded which). Every receptor here comes from an adult woman who had mild COVID-19 (a few samples of this study predate the infection). Cell type and time point are not known.

This clonotype has only a few counts. The rearrangement links TRBV7-2 to TRBJ2-7; no reliable D call. The germline V gene encodes CDR1 SGHTA and CDR2 FQGNSA. The CDR3 consists of 13 residues. V gave up 5 bases and J gave up 3 bases, with 11 bases separating them. CDR3 sequence: CASSRDGFYEQYF. Here the CDR3 DNA reads TGTGCCAGCAGCAGAGACGGGTTCTACGAGCAGTACTTC. Using reference TRBV7-2 and TRBJ2-7 for the parts outside the CDR3, the full variable domain is GAGVSQSPSNKVTEKGKDVELRCDPISGHTALYWYRQSLGQGLEFLIYFQGNSAPDKSGLPSDRFSAERTGGSVSTLTIQRTQQEDSAVYLCASSRDGFYEQYFGPGTRLTVT.

The sample holds a few counts of this clonotype. This chain connects TRBV5-1 to TRBJ1-2, with no clear D. With 0 bases removed from V and 1 base from J, the gap between germline ends came to 10 bases. This CDR3 spans 15 amino acids. CDR1 SGHRS and CDR2 YFSETQ come from the germline V gene. CDR3 sequence: CASSLDSPINYGYTF. DNA of the CDR3: TGCGCCAGCAGCTTGGACAGCCCAATTAACTATGGCTACACCTTC.